This passage covers 31 T cell receptor beta chains from one sample sequenced in a study of TIL therapy for anti-PD-1-resistant metastatic lung cancer. Time point of the sample: pre-treatment sample, taken before nivolumab and TIL therapy. This was the immunoSEQ v3 assay. Only in-frame clones appear in the TCRdb table, and some are missing; sequencing was by immunoSEQ multiplex PCR. The repertoire includes 50,000 to 65,000 clones, 81% of them detected once, and roughly 3% sits in the top ten. The source was blood, collected at baseline. The origin of the receptors is a person between 25 and 80 years old with non-small cell lung cancer.

This clone showed up just once. The chain uses TRBV3-1 (or the pseudogene TRBV3-2) and TRBJ2-5, with a tentative D call TRBD2 (5 bases). The CDR3 extends over 12 amino acids. Trimming removed 2 bases at V and 6 bases at J, with 7 bases between. Germline lookup yields CDR1 LGHDT and CDR2 YNNKEL (reference sequence). CDR3 nucleotide sequence: TGTGCCAGCAGCCAAAGGAGGAAGACCCAGTACTTC. This gives the protein CASSQRRKTQYF.

The chain is built from TRBV28 and TRBJ2-7, with D perhaps TRBD2 (6 bases). Germline V gives CDR1 MDHEN, CDR2 SYDVKM. V lost 6 bases to trimming and J lost 6 bases, with 18 bases between them. CDR3 length equals 14 residues. CDR3 DNA sequence: TGTGCCAGCAGAGGATCCTCGACTAGTTTCGAGCAGTACTTC. Protein product: CASRGSSTSFEQYF. Filled out from reference TRBV28 and TRBJ2-7, the complete variable domain reads DVKVTQSSRYLVKRTGEKVFLECVQDMDHENMFWYRQDPGLGLRLIYFSYDVKMKEKGDIPEGYSVSREKKERFSLILESASTNQTSMYLCASRGSSTSFEQYFGPGTRLTVT.

This clone was recorded only once. This CDR3 is CASSQPPGQGATEAFF. CDR3 nucleotide sequence: TGTGCCAGCAGCCAACCCCCGGGACAGGGGGCCACTGAAGCTTTCTTT. The rearrangement joins TRBV28 to TRBJ1-1, with 12 positions matching TRBD1. Germline values: CDR1 MDHEN, CDR2 SYDVKM. J was trimmed by 4 bases and V by 6 bases; bases with no gene match: 9. The CDR3 is made up of 16 amino acids.

This chain uses TRBV5-4 with TRBJ2-3; the match to TRBD1 covers 10 bases. Germline V lookup: CDR1 SGHNT, CDR2 YYREEE (reference sequence). There are 16 residues in the CDR3. Trimming removed 4 bases from V and 4 bases from J; junction bases left unmatched: 9. CDR3 DNA sequence: TGTGCCAGCAGCATGGGGACAGGGGCCCTCTCAGATACGCAGTATTTT. Amino acids: CASSMGTGALSDTQYF.

The rearrangement links TRBV27 to TRBJ2-7; possible D gene TRBD1, 6 bases. V lost 4 bases and J lost 2, with 21 bases in between. Per the germline V gene, CDR1 is MNHEY and CDR2 is SMNVEV (reference sequence). The CDR3 runs to 17 residues. The CDR3 region has the DNA TGTGCCAGCAGTTCAGGGGTTATGGGAAAGGGACCCTACGAGCAGTACTTC. Translation: CASSSGVMGKGPYEQYF.

The V gene is TRBV28, the J gene TRBJ1-2; the match to TRBD1 covers 9 bases. The CDR3 runs 15 residues. Germline V CDR1 and CDR2: MDHEN, SYDVKM. Unmatched junction bases numbered 8, after V lost 3 bases and J lost 6 bases. The CDR3 loop reads CASSFPSGTGNGYTF. The CDR3 DNA follows: TGTGCCAGCAGTTTTCCCTCCGGGACAGGGAATGGCTACACCTTC.

This clone was counted a single time. The chain is built from TRBV9 and TRBJ2-3, with 10 bases lining up with TRBD2. The CDR3 contains 16 residues. Germline trimming cut 0 bases from V and 5 bases from J; bases unmatched to any gene: 6. Germline CDR1 reads SGDLS; CDR2 reads YYNGEE. The CDR3 DNA reads TGTGCCAGCAGCGTAGGAGCGGGAGGGCCAAGAGATACGCAGTATTTT. It is translated as CASSVGAGGPRDTQYF.

This chain uses TRBV28 with TRBJ1-2, with a tentative D call TRBD1 (6 bases). In germline, CDR1 is MDHEN, CDR2 SYDVKM. Deletions cut 4 bases from V and 4 bases from J, with 13 bases between. There are 14 residues in the CDR3. In DNA, the CDR3 is TGTGCCAGCAGTTCCCCCGGACAGATCTATGGCTACACCTTC. Amino acids: CASSSPGQIYGYTF.

This clone was counted a single time. The chain recombines TRBV6-5 with TRBJ2-1; TRBD1 is a possible D gene (7 bases). Per germline, CDR1 MNHEY and CDR2 SVGAGI. The CDR3 has 13 amino acids. Trimming pared 6 bases from V and 16 bases from J, leaving 22 bases between. CDR3 in DNA: TGTGCCAGCAGCCCGACGTGGGCGGGACAGAACTTCTTC. This encodes CASSPTWAGQNFF.

V is TRBV6-2 or TRBV6-3 and J is TRBJ2-7, with TRBD2 identical over 11 bases. From germline, CDR1 is MNHEY and CDR2 SVGEGT. The CDR3 loop spans 17 amino acids. The V gene end was trimmed by 2 bases and the J gene end by 0 bases; junction bases not matched to a gene: 6. Written as DNA, the CDR3 is TGTGCCAGCAGTTACCCCACTAGCGGGGGCAACTCCTACGAGCAGTACTTC. Amino acids: CASSYPTSGGNSYEQYF.

The rearrangement links TRBV19 to TRBJ1-2, with D perhaps matching TRBD1 (5 bases). This CDR3 region has 14 residues. Trimming left V 3 bases short and J 7 bases short, with 15 bases between. Germline V CDR1 and CDR2: LNHDA, SQIVND (reference sequence). The CDR3 sequence: CASSIPGSRGGYTF. The CDR3 region has the DNA TGTGCCAGTAGTATTCCGGGCTCGAGGGGTGGCTACACCTTC.

Comment on this clone: The junction shows a germline mismatch at one end, possibly a read error. The CDR3, as DNA: TGTGCCAGCAGTAAAGCCGGGACTAGCGGGGGGACCGCGCAAAACAAAAACATTCAGTACTTC. As protein: CASSKAGTSGGTAQNKNIQYF. The J gene is TRBJ2-4, the V gene TRBV2; 15 bases fit TRBD2. Germline V gene lookup returns CDR1 SNHLY and CDR2 FYNNEI. The length of the CDR3 is 21 residues.

A single count supports this clone. The chain recombines TRBV24-1 with TRBJ1-5; possibly TRBD1 for D (6 bases). Germline V gives CDR1 KGHDR, CDR2 SFDVKD. V gave up 4 bases and J gave up 7 bases, with 13 bases separating them. The CDR3 consists of 14 residues. CDR3 protein: CATSDPRTDQPQHF. For the CDR3, the DNA is TGTGCCACCAGTGACCCTCGGACAGACCAGCCCCAGCATTTT.

The J gene is TRBJ2-5, the V gene TRBV6-1; weak D call: TRBD2 (7 bases). The V end was cut by 3 bases, the J end by 3 bases, with 14 bases between. This CDR3 is 15 amino acids long. CDR1 and CDR2 (germline): MNHNS, SASEGT. The CDR3 loop is CASSEPGGQKETQYF. The CDR3 DNA reads as TGTGCCAGCAGTGAGCCGGGAGGACAGAAAGAGACCCAGTACTTC.

The chain has TRBV6-5 and TRBJ2-7; 12 nucleotides agree with TRBD2. There are 15 residues in the CDR3. Germline V gene data show CDR1 as MNHEY and CDR2 as SVGAGI. V shed 6 bases and J 3 bases; nucleotides not matched to a gene: 6. The CDR3 DNA follows: TGTGCCAGCAGCCTAGGGACTAGCGGGTTCTACGAGCAGTACTTC. Amino acid sequence: CASSLGTSGFYEQYF.

The chain links TRBV7-2 to TRBJ2-7, with 9 bases lining up with TRBD2. The germline CDR1 and CDR2 sequences are SGHTA and FQGNSA. Trimming took 1 base from V and 4 from J; bases not matched to a gene: 5. This CDR3 spans 15 amino acids. CDR3 nucleotide sequence: TGTGCCAGCAGCTTAGGAGCGGGAGGAGGGTACGAGCAGTACTTC. Translating gives CASSLGAGGGYEQYF.

The chain couples TRBV11-2 to TRBJ1-4; D is ambiguous. V lost 4 bases to trimming and J lost 5 bases, with 14 bases between them. This CDR3 comprises 15 residues. Germline CDR1 SGHAT, CDR2 FQNNGV. The CDR3 coding sequence is TGTGCCAGCAGCTCCTACGGAATACCGAATGAAAAACTGTTTTTT. Amino acids: CASSSYGIPNEKLFF.

The genes are TRBV11-2 and TRBJ2-3; D is possibly TRBD1 or TRBD2 (5 bases each). The V gene lost 3 bases and the J gene lost 1 base, with 17 bases spanning the gap. Germline V CDR1 and CDR2: SGHAT, FQNNGV. The CDR3 contains 17 residues. CDR3: CASSFPDRGGRTDTQYF. In DNA form, the CDR3 reads TGTGCCAGCAGCTTCCCTGACCGGGGCGGTCGCACAGATACGCAGTATTTT.

The gene calls are TRBV11-2 and TRBJ2-5; no clear D. CDR3 size: 14 residues. V was cut by 2 bases and J by 6 bases, with 13 bases left in between. CDR1 is SGHAT and CDR2 is FQNNGV in the germline V gene. CDR3 region: CASSLSYGSKTQYF. CDR3 coding DNA: TGTGCCAGCAGCTTATCGTATGGTTCCAAGACCCAGTACTTC.

This clone occurred once. This sequence joins TRBV5-4 and TRBJ2-7; perhaps TRBD1 as D (6 bases). This CDR3 region has 13 residues. CDR1 is SGHNT and CDR2 is YYREEE in the germline V gene (reference sequence). Trimming removed 4 bases from V and 5 bases from J, with 13 bases in between. The CDR3 sequence: CASSGQFRHEQYF. CDR3 nucleotide sequence: TGTGCCAGCAGCGGACAGTTCCGACACGAGCAGTACTTC.

As to this clone: A read error may account for a junction end that differs from germline. The gene calls are TRBV9 and TRBJ2-2, with TRBD1 matching over 7 bases. The CDR3 consists of 16 residues. The germline gives CDR1 SGDLS, CDR2 YYNGEE. CDR3: CARSEPRQGSTGELFF. The CDR3 DNA follows: TGTGCCCGCAGCGAGCCACGACAGGGATCAACCGGGGAGCTGTTTTTT.

This clone has just one count. V usage is TRBV3-1 (or the pseudogene TRBV3-2) and J usage is TRBJ2-1; possibly TRBD2 for D (6 bases). The CDR3 sequence is 16 residues long. The V end was cut by 4 bases, the J end by 2 bases, with 15 bases between. From germline, CDR1 is LGHDT and CDR2 YNNKEL (reference sequence). As DNA, the CDR3 is TGTGCCAGCAGCCCGGTGGGCGGGGCCCCCTACAATGAGCAGTTCTTC. Protein product: CASSPVGGAPYNEQFF.

The genes are TRBV11-2 and TRBJ2-7; TRBD1 is a possible D gene (7 bases). Trimming removed 5 bases from V and 7 bases from J, with 21 bases in between. This CDR3 has 15 amino acids. The germline V gene has CDR1 SGHAT and CDR2 FQNNGV. The CDR3 sequence is CASSSQTVAGGEQYF. The CDR3 nucleotides are TGTGCCAGCAGCAGCCAGACAGTCGCAGGGGGGGAGCAGTACTTC.

The gene calls are TRBV18 and TRBJ2-5, with D possibly TRBD2 on 5 matching bases. The CDR3 is 15 residues long. CDR1 and CDR2 (germline): KGHSH, LQKENI. V was clipped by 3 bases and J by 4 bases, with 15 bases between them. CDR3 sequence: CASSPPGTSGETQYF. The CDR3 nucleotides are TGTGCCAGCTCACCGCCGGGAACTTCGGGAGAGACCCAGTACTTC.

CDR3 nucleotides: TGCAGCGTTGTTGGACTAGCGGGAGTGGGGGAGCAGTTCTTC. Translated: CSVVGLAGVGEQFF. The J gene is TRBJ2-1, the V gene TRBV29-1; 13 nucleotides align to TRBD2. V trimming: 4 bases; J trimming: 10 bases; junction bases outside the gene matches: 7. The CDR3 totals 14 residues. CDR1 and CDR2 (germline): SQVTM, ANQGSEA.

The chain uses TRBV16 and TRBJ1-5; 9 positions match TRBD1. Looked up from germline, CDR1 is KGHSY and CDR2 is FQNENV. V shed 0 bases, J shed 3 bases, and the junction held 9 bases outside the gene matches. The CDR3 covers 18 residues. The CDR3 DNA is TGTGCCAGCAGCCAATCTTTGACCGGGGACAGGGACAATCAGCCCCAGCATTTT. Its translation is CASSQSLTGDRDNQPQHF. Full variable domain (missing parts from reference TRBV16 and TRBJ1-5): GEEVAQTPKHLVRGEGQKAKLYCAPIKGHSYVFWYQQVLKNEFKFLISFQNENVFDETGMPKERFSAKCLPNSPCSLEIQATKLEDSAVYFCASSQSLTGDRDNQPQHFGDGTRLSIL.

This clone was observed a single time. The chain recombines TRBV10-3 with TRBJ2-3, with 12 bases lining up with TRBD2. Germline CDR1 and CDR2: ENHRY and SYGVKD. This CDR3 spans 14 amino acids. Trimming removed 6 bases from V and 6 bases from J; junction bases left unmatched: 4. The DNA of the CDR3 is TGTGCCATCAGCACTAGCGGGGGGCCGGATACGCAGTATTTT. Translated, it gives CAISTSGGPDTQYF.

This clone was detected once. The chain has TRBV5-1 and TRBJ2-1; 9 bases align to TRBD2. Germline CDR1 and CDR2: SGHRS and YFSETQ. CDR3 length: 16 amino acids. V lost 4 bases to trimming and J lost 7 bases; unmatched junction nucleotides: 12. CDR3 protein: CASSPAGAGGTNEQFF. Here the CDR3 DNA reads TGCGCCAGCAGCCCGGCGGGGGCGGGGGGGACGAATGAGCAGTTCTTC.

V and J are TRBV7-9 and TRBJ1-1; D might be TRBD1 (5 bases). The CDR3 totals 14 residues. Trimming took 8 bases from V and 2 from J, leaving 15 bases between them. The germline gives CDR1 SEHNR, CDR2 FQNEAQ (reference sequence). The CDR3, as DNA: TGTGCCAGCTTAAGCGGGGCGGGTAACACTGAAGCTTTCTTT. Translated, it gives CASLSGAGNTEAFF.

The rearrangement links TRBV5-6 to TRBJ1-2, with D possibly being TRBD1 (6 bases). CDR1 and CDR2 from the germline V gene are SGHDT and YYEEEE. This CDR3 has 17 residues. V was shortened by 2 bases and J by 2 bases, with 19 bases between the two germline ends. The CDR3 DNA reads TGTGCCAGCAGCTTTTTACAACTGGGTGGGGGCAACTATGGCTACACCTTC. As protein: CASSFLQLGGGNYGYTF.

The chain combines TRBV10-3 with TRBJ2-7, with D perhaps assigned TRBD1 or TRBD2 (6 bases each). The CDR3 has 14 amino acids. V lost 3 bases to trimming and J lost 4 bases, with 13 bases between them. Germline CDR1 ENHRY, CDR2 SYGVKD. CDR3 in amino acids: CAISEQGGQYEQYF. DNA of the CDR3: TGTGCCATCAGTGAACAGGGAGGTCAGTACGAGCAGTACTTC.